Below, one TCR beta chain is given with its context. Original data processing: Amplification with reference gene primers provided the estimates of nucleated cell counts. The assay was immunoSEQ multiplex PCR, and TCRdb's table has in-frame clones only and misses some. The V and J calls and the clone size are those of that table, but D and trimming were determined from the DNA. The profile shows about 260,000 clones, roughly 86% of them singletons. These data belong to a study of blood T cell repertoires in COVID-19. Study in general: Collection of acute and convalescent COVID-19 samples took place in the United States, Italy and Spain. The analysed material was cDNA or gDNA that came from T cells, B-cell-depleted T cells, or PBMCs.

Trimming left V 7 bases short and J 3 bases short, with 21 bases between. The CDR3 contains 16 residues. In germline, CDR1 is MDHEN, CDR2 SYDVKM. The chain employs TRBV28 and TRBJ1-1; D is uncertain. The sequencing input was peripheral blood. The sequence derives from a human donor in a cohort sampled during active COVID-19. The CDR3 coding sequence is TGTGCCAGCACCCAGCGGCAATCGAGGGATTACACTGAAGCTTTCTTT. Amino acids: CASTQRQSRDYTEAFF. Variable domain in full (rest from reference TRBV28 and TRBJ1-1): DVKVTQSSRYLVKRTGEKVFLECVQDMDHENMFWYRQDPGLGLRLIYFSYDVKMKEKGDIPEGYSVSREKKERFSLILESASTNQTSMYLCASTQRQSRDYTEAFFGQGTRLTVV.